Reported below is one T cell receptor (beta chain). This record comes from a study of blood T cell repertoires in COVID-19. Study-level background: Specimens from acute and convalescent COVID-19 originated in the United States, Italy and Spain. In each case, the material was cDNA or gDNA derived from T cells, B-cell-depleted T cells, or PBMCs.

Original processing notes: Reference gene primer amplification gave estimated nucleated cell counts. Repertoires were generated with immunoSEQ multiplex PCR, while TCRdb's copy carries only in-frame clones and drops some. Clonal size and the V and J genes are those of that table, whereas D and trimming came from the DNA. Among a few hundred thousand clones, around four fifths were seen once, and the ten largest hold over 15%. Specimen: peripheral blood. The clonotype comes from a woman older than 75 with active or convalescent COVID-19.

The DNA for the CDR3 is TGCGCCACCCGGAGGATACCCGACGGGTTCTACGAGCAGTACTTC. The encoded protein is CATRRIPDGFYEQYF. V gene TRBV5-1 combines with J gene TRBJ2-7, with D possibly matching TRBD2 (5 bases). Trimming removed 9 bases at V and 3 bases at J, with 22 bases between. The CDR3 runs to 15 residues. From germline, CDR1 is SGHRS and CDR2 YFSETQ.